This T cell receptor (beta chain) comes out of a study of beta chain features in type 1 diabetes. Regarding the study as a whole: Among all four CD4+ subsets, Type 1 diabetes patients had TCRB CDR3s that were moderately but significantly shorter.

This CDR3 is 15 amino acids long. Trimming left V 1 base short and J 4 bases short, with 10 bases between. Germline-derived CDR1 and CDR2 are SGHTA and FQGNSA. Notes on this clone: Antigen unknown.

Expressed TCRB transcripts were sequenced after all isolated RNA was converted to cDNA. This table comes from immunoSEQ multiplex PCR, and its TCRdb copy is limited to in-frame clones, with some not included. Altogether a few hundred thousand clones are present, 13% being singletons, with the ten largest covering around 0.016%. The clonotype originates from a woman aged 18-29 years with type 1 diabetes. This rearrangement joins TRBV7-2 to TRBJ2-2, with D possibly matching TRBD1 (5 bases). The specimen sequenced was naive CD4+ T cells from blood. DNA for the CDR3: TGTGCCAGCAGCTTAGACCAGGGATCCACCGGGGAGCTGTTTTTT. Its translation: CASSLDQGSTGELFF.